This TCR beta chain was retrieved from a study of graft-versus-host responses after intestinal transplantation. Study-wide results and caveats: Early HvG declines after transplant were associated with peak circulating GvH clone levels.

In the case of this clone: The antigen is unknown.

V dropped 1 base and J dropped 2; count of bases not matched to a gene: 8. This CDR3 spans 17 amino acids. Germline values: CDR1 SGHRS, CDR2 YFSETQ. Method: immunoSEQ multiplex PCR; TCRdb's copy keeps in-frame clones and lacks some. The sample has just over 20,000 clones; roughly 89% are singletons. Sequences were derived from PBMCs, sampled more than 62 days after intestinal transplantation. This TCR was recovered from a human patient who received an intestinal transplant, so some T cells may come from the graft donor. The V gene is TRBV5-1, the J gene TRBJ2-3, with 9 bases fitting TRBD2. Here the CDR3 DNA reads TGCGCCAGCAGCTTGAAACCCGGGACTAGCTACACAGATACGCAGTATTTT. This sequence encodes CASSLKPGTSYTDTQYF.